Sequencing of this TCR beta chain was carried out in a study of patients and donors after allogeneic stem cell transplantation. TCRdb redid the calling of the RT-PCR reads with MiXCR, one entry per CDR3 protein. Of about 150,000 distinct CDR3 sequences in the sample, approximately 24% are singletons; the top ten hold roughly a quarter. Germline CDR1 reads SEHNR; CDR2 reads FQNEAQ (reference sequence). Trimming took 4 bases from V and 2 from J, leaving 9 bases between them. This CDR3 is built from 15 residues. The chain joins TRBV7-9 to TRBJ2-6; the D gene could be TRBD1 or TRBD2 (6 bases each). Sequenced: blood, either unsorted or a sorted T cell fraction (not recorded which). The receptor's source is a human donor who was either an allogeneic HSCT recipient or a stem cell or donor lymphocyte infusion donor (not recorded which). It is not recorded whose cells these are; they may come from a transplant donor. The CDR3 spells CASSYREAGANVLTF. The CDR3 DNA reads TGTGCCAGCAGCTACAGGGAGGCTGGGGCCAACGTCCTGACTTTC.